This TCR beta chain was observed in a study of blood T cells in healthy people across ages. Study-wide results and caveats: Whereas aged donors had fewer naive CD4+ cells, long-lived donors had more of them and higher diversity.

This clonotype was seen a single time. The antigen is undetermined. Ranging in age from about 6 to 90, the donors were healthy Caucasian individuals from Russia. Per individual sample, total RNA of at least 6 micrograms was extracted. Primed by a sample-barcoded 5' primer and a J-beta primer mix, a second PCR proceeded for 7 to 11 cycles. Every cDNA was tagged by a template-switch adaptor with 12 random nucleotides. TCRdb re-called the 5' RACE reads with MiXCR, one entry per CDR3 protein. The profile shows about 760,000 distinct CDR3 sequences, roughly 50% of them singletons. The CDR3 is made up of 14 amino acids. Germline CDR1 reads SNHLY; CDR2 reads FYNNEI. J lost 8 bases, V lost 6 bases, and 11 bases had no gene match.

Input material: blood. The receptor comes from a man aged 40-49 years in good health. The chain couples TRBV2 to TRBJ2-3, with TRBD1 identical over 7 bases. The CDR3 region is CASSPIQAGGTQYF. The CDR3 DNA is TGTGCCAGCAGCCCCATACAGGCAGGGGGTACGCAGTATTTT.